This record concerns one TCR beta chain sequence. There is no known antigen for this receptor. The input lacks base qualities; no much larger clone sits a single base away. The treatment or condition label here, explained by the study, means: allogeneic hematopoietic cell transplantation with graft depleted of TCRalphabeta T cells and CD19 B cells. The transplant recipients were children given TCRalphabeta/CD19-depleted allogeneic hematopoietic cell grafts. The library came from PCR. TCRdb names Illumina HiSeq 2500 as the instrument used. TCR libraries were prepared with molecular barcoding, using unique molecular identifiers to normalize TCRbeta repertoire quantification. TCRdb reworked the public reads: Q25 trimming with fastp, MiXCR clone assembly, productive beta chains retained. Each entry is one CDR3 protein sequence, shown with its most common DNA and genes. In this sample the table shows approximately 980,000 distinct CDR3 sequences, about 31% of which occur a single time. Of the sample, approximately 30% falls within the top ten clones.

The source of the sample is a study of T-cell reconstitution after alpha-beta-depleted transplantation in children (TCRdb year 2016). Some background on the complete study: Using TCR repertoire profiling, the study followed T-cell immune reconstitution in a quantitative way in children after TCRalphabeta/CD19-depleted allogeneic hematopoietic cell transplantation. Study-wide conclusions, independent of this receptor: In some patients, the high TCRbeta diversity seen at day 60 was put down to recipient T cells and intrathymic progenitors that had survived conditioning. Apparently early alphabetaT-cell count recovery about two months after transplant reportedly relied on only several hundred rapidly expanded clones derived from non-depleted graft cells. Hyperexpanded clone frequencies declined over subsequent months; after one year, T-cell counts and TCRbeta diversity were mostly attributed to newly produced T cells.

Taken from cysteine to phenylalanine, the CDR3 has 17 residues. The retained sequence is limited to the CDR3, 51 bases, with the frame set at the first base. After removal of 2 bases from V and 6 bases from J, the junction retains 11 bases not matched to a gene. CDR1 and CDR2 were assigned from the germline V gene as LGHNA and YSLEER. Here the chain combines TRBV4-3 and TRBJ2-2, with 8 central nucleotides matching TRBD2. The receptor's source is a boy less than two years old who had a stem cell transplant for SCID, so the T cells may come from the graft donor. The sample here was PBMCs, mostly from graft donor cells, taken 360 days after TCRalphabeta/CD19-depleted stem cell transplant. The CDR3 is CASSQSVAGTTAGELFF. DNA sequence: TGCGCCAGCAGCCAATCGGTAGCGGGGACTACAGCCGGGGAGCTGTTTTTT.